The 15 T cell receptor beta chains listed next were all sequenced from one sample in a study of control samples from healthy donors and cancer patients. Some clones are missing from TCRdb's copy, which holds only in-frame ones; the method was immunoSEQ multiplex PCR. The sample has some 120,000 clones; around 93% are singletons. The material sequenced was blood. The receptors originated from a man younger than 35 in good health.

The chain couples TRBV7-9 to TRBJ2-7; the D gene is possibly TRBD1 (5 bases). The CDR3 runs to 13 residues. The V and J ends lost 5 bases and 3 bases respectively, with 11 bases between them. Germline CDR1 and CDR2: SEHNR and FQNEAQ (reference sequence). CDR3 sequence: CASSLRQFYEQYF. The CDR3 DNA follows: TGTGCCAGCAGCCTTCGACAGTTCTACGAGCAGTACTTC. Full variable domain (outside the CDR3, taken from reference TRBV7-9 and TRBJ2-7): DTGVSQNPRHKITKRGQNVTFRCDPISEHNRLYWYRQTLGQGPEFLTYFQNEAQLEKSRLLSDRFSAERPKGSFSTLEIQRTEQGDSAMYLCASSLRQFYEQYFGPGTRLTVT.

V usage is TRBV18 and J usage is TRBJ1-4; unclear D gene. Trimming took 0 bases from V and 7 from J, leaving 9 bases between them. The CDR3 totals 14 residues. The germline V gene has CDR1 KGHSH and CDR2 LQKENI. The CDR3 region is CASSPPSKTEKLFF. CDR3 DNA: TGTGCCAGCTCACCACCGTCCAAAACTGAAAAACTGTTTTTT.

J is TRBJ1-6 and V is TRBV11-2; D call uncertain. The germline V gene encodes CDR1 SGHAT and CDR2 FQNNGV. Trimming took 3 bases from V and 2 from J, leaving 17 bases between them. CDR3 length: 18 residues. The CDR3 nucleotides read TGTGCCAGCAGCTTTTCGTTGGCCGCTGGTACCTATAATTCACCCCTCCACTTT. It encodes CASSFSLAAGTYNSPLHF. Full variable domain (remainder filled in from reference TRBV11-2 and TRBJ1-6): EAGVAQSPRYKIIEKRQSVAFWCNPISGHATLYWYQQILGQGPKLLIQFQNNGVVDDSQLPKDRFSAERLKGVDSTLKIQPAKLEDSAVYLCASSFSLAAGTYNSPLHFGNGTRLTVT.

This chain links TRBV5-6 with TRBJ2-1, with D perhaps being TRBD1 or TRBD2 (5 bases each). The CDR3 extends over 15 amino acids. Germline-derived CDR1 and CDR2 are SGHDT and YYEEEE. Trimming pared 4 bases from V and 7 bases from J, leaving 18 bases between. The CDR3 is CASSLGRKKANEQFF. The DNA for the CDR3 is TGTGCCAGCAGCCTGGGACGAAAGAAAGCGAATGAGCAGTTCTTC.

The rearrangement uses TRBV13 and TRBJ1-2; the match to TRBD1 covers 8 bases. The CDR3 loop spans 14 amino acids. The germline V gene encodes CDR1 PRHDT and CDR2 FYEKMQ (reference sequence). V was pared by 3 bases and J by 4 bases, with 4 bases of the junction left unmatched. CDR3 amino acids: CASSLPGGSYGYTF. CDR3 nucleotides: TGTGCCAGCAGCTTGCCAGGGGGCAGCTATGGCTACACCTTC.

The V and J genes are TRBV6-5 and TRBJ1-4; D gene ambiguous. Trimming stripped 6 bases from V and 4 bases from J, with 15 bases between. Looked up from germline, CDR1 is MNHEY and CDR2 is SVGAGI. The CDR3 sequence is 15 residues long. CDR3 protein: CASRAPFGNNEKLFF. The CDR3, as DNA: TGTGCCAGCAGGGCGCCTTTTGGGAATAATGAAAAACTGTTTTTT.

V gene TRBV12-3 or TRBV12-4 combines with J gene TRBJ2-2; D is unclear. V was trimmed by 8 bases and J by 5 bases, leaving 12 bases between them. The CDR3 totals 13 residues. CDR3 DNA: TGTGCCAGCCGACCCCCGGGTACCGGGGAGCTGTTTTTT. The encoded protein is CASRPPGTGELFF.

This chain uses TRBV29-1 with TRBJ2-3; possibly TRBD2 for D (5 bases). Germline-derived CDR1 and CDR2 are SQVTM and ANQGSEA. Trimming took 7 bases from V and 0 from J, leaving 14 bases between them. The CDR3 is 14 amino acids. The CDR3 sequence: CSARRGSSTDTQYF. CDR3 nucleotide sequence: TGCAGCGCCCGACGGGGATCTAGCACAGATACGCAGTATTTT.

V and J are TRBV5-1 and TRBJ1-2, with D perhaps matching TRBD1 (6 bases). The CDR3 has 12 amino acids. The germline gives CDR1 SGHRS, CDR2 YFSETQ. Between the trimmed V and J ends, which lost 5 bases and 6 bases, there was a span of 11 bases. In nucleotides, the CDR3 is TGCGCCAGCAGTGAGAACAGGGATGGCTACACCTTC. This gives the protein CASSENRDGYTF.

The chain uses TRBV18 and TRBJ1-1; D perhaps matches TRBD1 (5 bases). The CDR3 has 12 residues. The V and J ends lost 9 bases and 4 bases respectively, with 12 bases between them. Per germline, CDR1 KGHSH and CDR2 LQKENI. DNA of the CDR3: TGTGCCAGTTATCAGGGCTCCACTGAAGCTTTCTTT. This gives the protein CASYQGSTEAFF.

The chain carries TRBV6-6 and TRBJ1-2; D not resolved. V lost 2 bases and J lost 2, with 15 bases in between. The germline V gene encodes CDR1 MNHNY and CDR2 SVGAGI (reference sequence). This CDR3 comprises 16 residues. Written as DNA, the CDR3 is TGTGCCAGCAGTTACGTATCCTACACGAGAAACTATGGCTACACCTTC. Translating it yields CASSYVSYTRNYGYTF.

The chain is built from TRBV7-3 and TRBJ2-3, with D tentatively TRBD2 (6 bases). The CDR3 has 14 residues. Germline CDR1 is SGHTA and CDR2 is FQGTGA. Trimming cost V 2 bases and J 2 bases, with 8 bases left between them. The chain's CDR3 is CASSLRGITDTQYF. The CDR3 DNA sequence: TGTGCCAGCAGCTTACGGGGGATCACAGATACGCAGTATTTT.

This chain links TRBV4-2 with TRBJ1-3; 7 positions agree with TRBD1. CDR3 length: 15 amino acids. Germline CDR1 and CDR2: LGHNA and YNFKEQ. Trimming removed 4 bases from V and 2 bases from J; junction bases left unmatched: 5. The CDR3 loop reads CASSPGQAPGNTIYF. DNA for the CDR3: TGTGCCAGCAGCCCTGGACAGGCCCCTGGAAACACCATATATTTT.

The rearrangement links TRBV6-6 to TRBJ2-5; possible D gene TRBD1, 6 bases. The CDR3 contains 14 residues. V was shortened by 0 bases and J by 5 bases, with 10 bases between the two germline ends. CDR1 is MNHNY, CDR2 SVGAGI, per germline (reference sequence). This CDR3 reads CASSYSTGVETQYF. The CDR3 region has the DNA TGTGCCAGCAGTTACTCGACAGGAGTGGAGACCCAGTACTTC.

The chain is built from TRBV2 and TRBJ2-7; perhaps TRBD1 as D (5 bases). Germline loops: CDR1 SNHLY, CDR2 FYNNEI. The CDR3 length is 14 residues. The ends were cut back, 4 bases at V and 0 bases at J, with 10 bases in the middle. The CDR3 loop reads CASSVAGNSYEQYF. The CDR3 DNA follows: TGTGCCAGCAGTGTAGCAGGGAACTCCTACGAGCAGTACTTC. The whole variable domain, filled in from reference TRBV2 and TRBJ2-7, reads EPEVTQTPSHQVTQMGQEVILRCVPISNHLYFYWYRQILGQKVEFLVSFYNNEISEKSEIFDDQFSVERPDGSNFTLKIRSTKLEDSAMYFCASSVAGNSYEQYFGPGTRLTVT.